The 12 T cell receptor beta chains given below trace back to one sample, sequenced in a study of identical twins. From the 5' RACE reads, TCRdb called clonotypes with MiXCR, one entry per CDR3 protein. Of 500,000 to 600,000 distinct CDR3 sequences listed, about 20% are singletons. The data also belong to a second study, concerning T cells expressing NK-cell markers.

Material: CD4+ T cells sorted from blood. The source is a woman aged 18-30 years in good health.

This chain connects TRBV10-3 to TRBJ1-2; no clear D gene. The CDR3 sequence is 13 residues long. Per the germline V gene, CDR1 is ENHRY and CDR2 is SYGVKD. Trimming took 10 bases from V and 3 from J, leaving 15 bases between them. The CDR3 nucleotides read TGTGCCACCACCGGGAGCCGGGACTATGGCTACACCTTC. As protein: CATTGSRDYGYTF.

V and J are TRBV9 and TRBJ2-4, with 7 bases aligning to TRBD1. The CDR3 spans 15 residues. V was pared by 3 bases and J by 5 bases, with 8 bases of the junction left unmatched. Germline-derived CDR1 and CDR2 are SGDLS and YYNGEE. CDR3 sequence (DNA): TGTGCCAGCAGCGCCGCCGGGACAGCAGAAAACATTCAGTACTTC. Protein product: CASSAAGTAENIQYF.

The chain combines TRBV19 with TRBJ2-7; 7 positions match TRBD1. Germline values: CDR1 LNHDA, CDR2 SQIVND (reference sequence). This CDR3 spans 14 amino acids. The V and J ends lost 3 bases and 2 bases, in that order; junction bases with no gene match: 4. The CDR3 loop is CASSIAQGAYEQYF. DNA for the CDR3: TGTGCCAGTAGTATTGCCCAGGGGGCCTACGAGCAGTACTTC.

This clonotype was seen only a few times. The chain joins TRBV4-3 to TRBJ2-3; D is unclear. V was shortened by 0 bases and J by 8 bases, with 9 bases between the two germline ends. This CDR3 spans 13 amino acids. CDR1 LGHNA and CDR2 YSLEER come from the germline V gene. The CDR3 DNA reads as TGCGCCAGCAGCCAAGATTCGACGGGTACGCAGTATTTT. Translated: CASSQDSTGTQYF.

The chain has TRBV27 and TRBJ1-2, with 7 positions matching TRBD1. The CDR3 consists of 14 residues. Germline V gene lookup returns CDR1 MNHEY and CDR2 SMNVEV (reference sequence). Unmatched junction bases numbered 5, after V lost 5 bases and J lost 2 bases. In DNA form, the CDR3 reads TGTGCCAGCAGTCGACAGGGAAGGAACTATGGCTACACCTTC. Translated, it gives CASSRQGRNYGYTF.

V and J are TRBV18 and TRBJ2-7; D assignment may be TRBD1 or TRBD2 (5 bases each). There are 13 residues in the CDR3. V lost 4 bases and J lost 3, with 10 bases in between. Per germline, CDR1 KGHSH and CDR2 LQKENI. The DNA for the CDR3 is TGTGCCAGCTCACAGGGACCTGACTACGAGCAGTACTTC. It specifies CASSQGPDYEQYF.

This clonotype was observed a handful of times. The rearrangement links TRBV7-8 to TRBJ2-1, with a possible D match to TRBD2 (5 bases). V was clipped by 2 bases and J by 9 bases, with 17 bases between them. Germline CDR1 SGHVS, CDR2 FQNEAQ. CDR3 length: 15 amino acids. The CDR3 loop reads CASSLIGVMGGEQFF. CDR3 in DNA: TGTGCCAGCAGCTTAATCGGGGTTATGGGCGGTGAGCAGTTCTTC. Drawing the rest from reference TRBV7-8 and TRBJ2-1, the complete variable domain is GAGVSQSPRYKVAKRGQDVALRCDPISGHVSLFWYQQALGQGPEFLTYFQNEAQLDKSGLPSDRFFAERPEGSVSTLKIQRTQQEDSAVYLCASSLIGVMGGEQFFGPGTRLTVL.

The chain links TRBV11-3 to TRBJ2-2, with D hard to call. This CDR3 spans 17 amino acids. CDR1 is SGHNT and CDR2 is YENEEA in the germline V gene. The V gene lost 0 bases and the J gene lost 2 bases, with 13 bases spanning the gap. CDR3 sequence: CASSLEGFALNTGELFF. The CDR3 bases are TGTGCCAGCAGCTTAGAAGGATTTGCCTTAAACACCGGGGAGCTGTTTTTT.

This chain uses TRBV5-6 with TRBJ2-2; D is undetermined. The V and J ends lost 0 bases and 2 bases respectively, with 5 bases between them. The CDR3 length is 14 residues. Germline CDR1 is SGHDT and CDR2 is YYEEEE. This CDR3 is CASSLEYNTGELFF. CDR3 DNA sequence: TGTGCCAGCAGCTTGGAGTATAACACCGGGGAGCTGTTTTTT.

The genes are TRBV2 and TRBJ2-3; TRBD2 is a possible D gene (6 bases). With 8 bases removed from V and 1 base from J, the gap between germline ends came to 10 bases. The CDR3 extends over 13 amino acids. CDR1 and CDR2 from the germline V gene are SNHLY and FYNNEI. CDR3 residues: CASPGGGTDTQYF. In DNA form, the CDR3 reads TGTGCCAGCCCCGGCGGGGGCACAGATACGCAGTATTTT.

The V call is TRBV3-1, the J call TRBJ1-2; TRBD1 is a possible D gene (5 bases). Germline V lookup: CDR1 LGHDT, CDR2 YNNKEL (reference sequence). The length of the CDR3 is 13 residues. V was shortened by 2 bases and J by 7 bases, with 11 bases between the two germline ends. The CDR3 DNA sequence: TGTGCCAGCAGCCAACAGAGGGGTCGTGGCTACACCTTC. Protein product: CASSQQRGRGYTF.

The chain carries TRBV20-1 and TRBJ2-5; D is unclear. This CDR3 has 13 residues. CDR1 and CDR2 (germline): DFQATT, SNEGSKA (reference sequence). Trimming shortened V by 3 bases and J by 5 bases, and 13 bases separated the two germline ends. The CDR3 reads CSASVHSVETQYF. CDR3 bases: TGCAGTGCTAGCGTACATTCGGTGGAGACCCAGTACTTC.